A single T cell receptor beta chain is shown here with its context. The antigen remains undetermined. The data belong to a study of T cell responses to AZD1222 COVID-19 vaccine. Study outcomes and limitations: Females outnumbered males among donors, who were mostly white British; clonal diversity was possibly underestimated. Repertoires were sampled only after the peak T cell response.

Profiled with immunoSEQ multiplex PCR; TCRdb holds only in-frame clones, not every one. Of roughly 110,000 clones listed, roughly 90% are singletons. Trimming took 1 base from V and 9 from J, leaving 9 bases between them. The CDR3 sequence is 12 residues long. The germline V gene encodes CDR1 SGHTA and CDR2 FQGTGA. J is TRBJ2-5 and V is TRBV7-3; D tentatively fits TRBD1 or TRBD2 (6 bases each). The receptor was isolated from an adult in good health. Sequenced here: peripheral blood, sampled on day 0 of AZD1222 vaccination. CDR3 region: CASSLKGGAQYF. CDR3 DNA sequence: TGTGCCAGCAGCTTAAAGGGGGGTGCCCAGTACTTC.